This T cell receptor beta chain was documented in a study of Ad26.COV2.S vaccination and SARS-CoV-2 variants. Treatment in this sample: roughly 20 received Ad26.COV2.S at low or high dose, single or two shots; several received placebo; per-sample allocation not given. Sampling was done on day 63 after the first vaccine or placebo injection. This CDR3 contains 15 residues. The V and J ends lost 2 bases and 1 base respectively, with 9 bases between them. CDR1 ENHRY and CDR2 SYGVKD come from the germline V gene. Here immunoSEQ multiplex PCR was the method, and the copy in TCRdb shows in-frame clones only, minus some. The sample lists some 480,000 clones, around 90% occurring once. In the case of this clone: The sample contains more than one DNA sequence encoding this CDR3.

The sequence came from a person between 18 and 60 years old who received the Ad26.COV2.S COVID-19 vaccine or a placebo. This material consisted of peripheral blood, taken in a trial of Ad26.COV2.S vaccine versus placebo. The gene calls are TRBV10-3 and TRBJ2-1; D may be TRBD1 or TRBD2 (5 bases each). CDR3 sequence: CAISESGGSYNEQFF. CDR3 nucleotide sequence: TGTGCCATCAGTGAGAGTGGGGGATCCTACAATGAGCAGTTCTTC.